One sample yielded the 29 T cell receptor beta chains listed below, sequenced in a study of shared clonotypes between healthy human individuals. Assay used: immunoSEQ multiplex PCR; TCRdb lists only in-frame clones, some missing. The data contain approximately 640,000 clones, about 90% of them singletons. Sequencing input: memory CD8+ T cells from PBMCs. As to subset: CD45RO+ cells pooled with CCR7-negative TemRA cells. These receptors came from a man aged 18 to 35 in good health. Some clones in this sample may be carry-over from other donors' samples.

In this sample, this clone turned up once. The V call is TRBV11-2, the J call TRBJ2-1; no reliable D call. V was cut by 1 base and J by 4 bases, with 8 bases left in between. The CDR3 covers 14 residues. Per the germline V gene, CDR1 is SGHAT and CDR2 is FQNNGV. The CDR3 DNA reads TGTGCCAGCAGCTTAGCGGTGGGGTACAATGAGCAGTTCTTC. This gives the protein CASSLAVGYNEQFF.

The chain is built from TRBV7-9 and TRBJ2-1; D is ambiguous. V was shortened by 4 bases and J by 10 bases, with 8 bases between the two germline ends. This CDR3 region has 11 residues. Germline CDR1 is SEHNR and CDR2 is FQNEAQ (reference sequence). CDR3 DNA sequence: TGTGCCAGCAGCTCCGTAGGCGAGCAGTTCTTC. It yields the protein CASSSVGEQFF.

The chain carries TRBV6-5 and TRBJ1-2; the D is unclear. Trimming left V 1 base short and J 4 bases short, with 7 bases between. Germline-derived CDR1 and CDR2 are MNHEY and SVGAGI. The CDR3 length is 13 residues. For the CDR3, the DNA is TGTGCCAGCAGTTACTTGCCGGTCTATGGCTACACCTTC. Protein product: CASSYLPVYGYTF.

The CDR3 nucleotides are TGCGCCAGCACCTGGACAGGGGGCGAGGGCACAGATACGCAGTATTTT. This codes for CASTWTGGEGTDTQYF. This sequence joins TRBV5-1 and TRBJ2-3; 11 nucleotides line up with TRBD1. Germline CDR1 and CDR2: SGHRS and YFSETQ. The CDR3 has 16 amino acids. J gave up 1 base and V 6 bases, and 7 bases lay outside the gene matches.

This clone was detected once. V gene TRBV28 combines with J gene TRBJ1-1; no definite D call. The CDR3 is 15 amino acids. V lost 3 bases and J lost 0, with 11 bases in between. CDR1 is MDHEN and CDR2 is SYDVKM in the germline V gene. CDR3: CASSFQAVVNTEAFF. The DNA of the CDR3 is TGTGCCAGCAGTTTTCAGGCAGTGGTGAACACTGAAGCTTTCTTT.

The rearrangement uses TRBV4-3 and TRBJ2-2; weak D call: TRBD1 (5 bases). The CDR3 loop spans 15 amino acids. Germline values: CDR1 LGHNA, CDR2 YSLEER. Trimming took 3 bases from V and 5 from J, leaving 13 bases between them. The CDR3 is CASSHPGKGTGELFF. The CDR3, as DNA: TGCGCCAGCAGCCATCCAGGGAAGGGGACCGGGGAGCTGTTTTTT.

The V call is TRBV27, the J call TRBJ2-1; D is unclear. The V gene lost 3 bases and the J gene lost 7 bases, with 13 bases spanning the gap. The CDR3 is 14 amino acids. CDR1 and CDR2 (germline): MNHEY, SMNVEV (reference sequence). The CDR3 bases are TGTGCCAGCAGTTTGTTAGGTATTAAGAATGAGCAGTTCTTC. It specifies CASSLLGIKNEQFF.

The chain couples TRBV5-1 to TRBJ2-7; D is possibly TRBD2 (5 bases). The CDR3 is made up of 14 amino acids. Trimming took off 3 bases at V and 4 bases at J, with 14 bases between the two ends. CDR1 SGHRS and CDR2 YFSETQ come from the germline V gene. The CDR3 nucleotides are TGCGCCAGCAGCTCCCGGGATGGGAGTTACGAGCAGTACTTC. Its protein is CASSSRDGSYEQYF. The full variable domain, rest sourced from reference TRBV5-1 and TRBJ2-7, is KAGVTQTPRYLIKTRGQQVTLSCSPISGHRSVSWYQQTPGQGLQFLFEYFSETQRNKGNFPGRFSGRQFSNSRSEMNVSTLELGDSALYLCASSSRDGSYEQYFGPGTRLTVT.

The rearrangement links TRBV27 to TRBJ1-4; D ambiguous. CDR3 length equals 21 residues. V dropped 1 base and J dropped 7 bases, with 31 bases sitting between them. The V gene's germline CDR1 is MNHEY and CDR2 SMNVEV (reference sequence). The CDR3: CASSLLPLFLGNIHLGEKLFF. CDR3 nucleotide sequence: TGTGCCAGCAGTTTATTGCCCCTTTTCCTCGGGAACATTCATTTGGGTGAAAAACTGTTTTTT.

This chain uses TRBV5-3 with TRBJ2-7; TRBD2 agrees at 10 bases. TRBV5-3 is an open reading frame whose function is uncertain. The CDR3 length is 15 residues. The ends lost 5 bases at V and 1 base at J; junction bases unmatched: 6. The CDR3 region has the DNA TGTGCCAGAAGACCACTAGCGGGAAAATCCTACGAGCAGTACTTC. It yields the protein CARRPLAGKSYEQYF.

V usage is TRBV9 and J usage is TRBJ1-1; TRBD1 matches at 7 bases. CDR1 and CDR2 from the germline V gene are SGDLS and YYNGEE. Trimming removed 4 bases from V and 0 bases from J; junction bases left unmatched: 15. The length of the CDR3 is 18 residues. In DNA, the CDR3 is TGTGCCAGCAGCCCTAAGGCGTGGCAGGGGGGTATGAACACTGAAGCTTTCTTT. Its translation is CASSPKAWQGGMNTEAFF.

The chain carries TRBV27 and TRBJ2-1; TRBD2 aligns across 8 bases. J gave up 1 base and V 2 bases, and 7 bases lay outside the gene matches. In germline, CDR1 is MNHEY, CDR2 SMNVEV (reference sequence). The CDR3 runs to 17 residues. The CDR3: CASSLRPAGVSYNEQFF. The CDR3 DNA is TGTGCCAGCAGTTTACGACCAGCGGGAGTTTCCTACAATGAGCAGTTCTTC.

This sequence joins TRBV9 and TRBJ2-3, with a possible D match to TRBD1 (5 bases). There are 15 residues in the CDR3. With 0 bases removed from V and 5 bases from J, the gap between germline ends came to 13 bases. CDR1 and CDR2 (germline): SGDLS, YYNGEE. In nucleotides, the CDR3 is TGTGCCAGCAGCGTAGCGACAGCCGATAGAGATACGCAGTATTTT. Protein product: CASSVATADRDTQYF.

The CDR3 nucleotides are TGTGCCAGCAGTTTATCTTCGTACTATGGCTACACCTTC. Its protein is CASSLSSYYGYTF. This sequence joins TRBV28 and TRBJ1-2; unclear D gene. Germline CDR1 MDHEN, CDR2 SYDVKM. V was pared by 1 base and J by 3 bases, with 6 bases between. The CDR3 is 13 residues long.

The CDR3 DNA follows: TGTGCCAGCCAACGGACAGGGCAAACTGAAGCTTTCTTT. Its protein is CASQRTGQTEAFF. The chain has TRBV6-1 and TRBJ1-1; 8 nucleotides line up with TRBD1. V was pared by 8 bases and J by 5 bases, with 7 bases of the junction left unmatched. The CDR3 has 13 residues. The germline CDR1 and CDR2 sequences are MNHNS and SASEGT.

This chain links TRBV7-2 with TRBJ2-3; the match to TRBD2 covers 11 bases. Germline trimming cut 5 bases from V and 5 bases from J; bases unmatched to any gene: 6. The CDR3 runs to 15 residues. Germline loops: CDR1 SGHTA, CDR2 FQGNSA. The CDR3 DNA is TGTGCCAGCAGCCTACTAGCGGGAGCGGGAGATACGCAGTATTTT. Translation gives CASSLLAGAGDTQYF.

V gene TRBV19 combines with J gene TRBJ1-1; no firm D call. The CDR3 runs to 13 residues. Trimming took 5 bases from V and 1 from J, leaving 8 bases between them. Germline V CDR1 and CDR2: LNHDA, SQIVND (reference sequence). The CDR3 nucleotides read TGTGCCAGTAGTCCCCGAGGGAACACTGAAGCTTTCTTT. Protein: CASSPRGNTEAFF.

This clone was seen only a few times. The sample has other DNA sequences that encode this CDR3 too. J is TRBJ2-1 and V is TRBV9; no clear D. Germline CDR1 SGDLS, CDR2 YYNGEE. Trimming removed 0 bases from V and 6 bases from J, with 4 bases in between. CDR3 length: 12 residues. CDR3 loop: CASSVEGNEQFF. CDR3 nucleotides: TGTGCCAGCAGCGTAGAGGGCAATGAGCAGTTCTTC.

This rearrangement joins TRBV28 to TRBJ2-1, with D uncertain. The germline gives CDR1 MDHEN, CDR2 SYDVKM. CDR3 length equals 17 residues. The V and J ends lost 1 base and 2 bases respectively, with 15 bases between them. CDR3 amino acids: CASSLFTTGYAYNEQFF. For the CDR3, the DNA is TGTGCCAGCAGTTTATTTACGACTGGTTACGCCTACAATGAGCAGTTCTTC.

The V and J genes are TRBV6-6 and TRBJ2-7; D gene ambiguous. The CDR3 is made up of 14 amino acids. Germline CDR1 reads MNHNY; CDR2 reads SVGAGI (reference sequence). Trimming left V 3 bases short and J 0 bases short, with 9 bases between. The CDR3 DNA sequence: TGTGCCAGCAGTTATACCAGCTTCTCCTACGAGCAGTACTTC. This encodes CASSYTSFSYEQYF.

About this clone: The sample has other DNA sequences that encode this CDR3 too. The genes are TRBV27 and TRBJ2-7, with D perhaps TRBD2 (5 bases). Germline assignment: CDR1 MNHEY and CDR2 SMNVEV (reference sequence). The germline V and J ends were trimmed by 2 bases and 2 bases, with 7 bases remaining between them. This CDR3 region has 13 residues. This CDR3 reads CASSLGRAYEQYF. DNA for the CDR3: TGTGCCAGCAGTTTAGGGCGGGCCTACGAGCAGTACTTC.

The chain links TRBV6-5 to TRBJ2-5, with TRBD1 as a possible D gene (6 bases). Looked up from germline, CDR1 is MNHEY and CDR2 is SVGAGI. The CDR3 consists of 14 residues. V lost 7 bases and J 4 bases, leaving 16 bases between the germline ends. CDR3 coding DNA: TGTGCCAGCACGGGGAACAGGGTTGGAGAGACCCAGTACTTC. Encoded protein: CASTGNRVGETQYF.

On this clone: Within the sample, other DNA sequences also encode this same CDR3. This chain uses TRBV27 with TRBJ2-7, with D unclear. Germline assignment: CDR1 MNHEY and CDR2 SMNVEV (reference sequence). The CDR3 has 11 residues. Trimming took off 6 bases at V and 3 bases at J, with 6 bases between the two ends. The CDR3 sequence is CASRGSYEQYF. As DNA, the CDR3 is TGTGCCAGCAGAGGAAGCTACGAGCAGTACTTC.

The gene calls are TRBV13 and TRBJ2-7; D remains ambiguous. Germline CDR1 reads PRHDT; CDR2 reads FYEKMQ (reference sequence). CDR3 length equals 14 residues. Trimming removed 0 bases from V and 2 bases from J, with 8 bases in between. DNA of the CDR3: TGTGCCAGCAGCTTAGGGGCAGACACCTACGAGCAGTACTTC. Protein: CASSLGADTYEQYF.

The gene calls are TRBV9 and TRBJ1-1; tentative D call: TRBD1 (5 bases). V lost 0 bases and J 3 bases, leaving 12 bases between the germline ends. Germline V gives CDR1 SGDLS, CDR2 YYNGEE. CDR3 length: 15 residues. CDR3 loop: CASSVESRADTEAFF. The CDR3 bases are TGTGCCAGCAGCGTAGAATCCAGGGCTGACACTGAAGCTTTCTTT.

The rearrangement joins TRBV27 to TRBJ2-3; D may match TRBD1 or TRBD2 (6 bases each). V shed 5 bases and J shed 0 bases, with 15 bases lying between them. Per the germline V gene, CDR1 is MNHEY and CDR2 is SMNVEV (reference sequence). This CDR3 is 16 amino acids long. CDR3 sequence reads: CASSRGLAMSTDTQYF. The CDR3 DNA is TGTGCCAGCAGTCGGGGGCTAGCGATGAGCACAGATACGCAGTATTTT.

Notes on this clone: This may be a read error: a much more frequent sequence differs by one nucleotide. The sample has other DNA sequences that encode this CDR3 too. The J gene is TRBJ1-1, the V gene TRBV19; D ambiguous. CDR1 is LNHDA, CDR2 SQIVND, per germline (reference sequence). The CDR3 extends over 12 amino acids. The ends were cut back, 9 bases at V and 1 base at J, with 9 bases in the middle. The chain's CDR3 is CASRLGNTEAFF. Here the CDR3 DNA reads TGTGCCAGCAGGCTGGGGAACACTGAAGCTTTCTTT.

The CDR3 sequence is CASSEGYSGANVLTF. DNA for the CDR3: TGTGCCAGCAGTGAGGGATACTCTGGGGCCAACGTCCTGACTTTC. The chain links TRBV27 to TRBJ2-6; D might be TRBD2 (5 bases). V lost 5 bases and J 0 bases, leaving 8 bases between the germline ends. The CDR3 length is 15 residues. Germline V CDR1 and CDR2: MNHEY, SMNVEV (reference sequence).

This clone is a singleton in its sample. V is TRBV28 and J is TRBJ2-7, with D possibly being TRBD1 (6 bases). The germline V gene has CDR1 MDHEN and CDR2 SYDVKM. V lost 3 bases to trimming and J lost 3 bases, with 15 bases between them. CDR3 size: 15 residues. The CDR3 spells CASSFPRDTGYEQYF. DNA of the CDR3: TGTGCCAGCAGTTTCCCCCGGGACACTGGCTACGAGCAGTACTTC.